The 17 T cell receptor beta chains given below trace back to one sample, sequenced in a study of early T cells in non-severe SARS-CoV-2 infection. TCRdb redid the calling of the 5' RACE reads with MiXCR, one entry per CDR3 protein. The sample shows roughly 72,000 distinct CDR3 sequences, roughly 12% of them seen only once. The source was whole blood, collected at baseline. All receptors come from an adult who was a healthcare worker with PCR-confirmed SARS-CoV-2 infection or an uninfected control (not recorded which).

The chain is built from TRBV12-3 or TRBV12-4 and TRBJ1-6, with D unclear. The CDR3 runs 13 residues. V dropped 5 bases and J dropped 5 bases, with 7 bases sitting between them. CDR3 sequence (DNA): TGTGCCAGCAGTCCCCAAAATAATTCACCCCTCCACTTT. Its protein is CASSPQNNSPLHF.

The chain is built from TRBV20-1 and TRBJ1-2; the D is unclear. This CDR3 has 11 residues. Trimming cost V 5 bases and J 5 bases, with 9 bases left between them. Germline assignment: CDR1 DFQATT and CDR2 SNEGSKA (reference sequence). CDR3 bases: TGCAGTGCTTGGCTGGAGTATGGCTACACCTTC. Translating it yields CSAWLEYGYTF.

This clonotype was counted a few times. This chain joins TRBV7-2 and TRBJ2-3; either TRBD1 or TRBD2 may supply D (5 bases each). V dropped 7 bases and J dropped 4 bases, with 18 bases sitting between them. CDR3 size: 15 residues. CDR1 is SGHTA and CDR2 is FQGNSA in the germline V gene. CDR3 sequence: CASKLGPWGPDTQYF. The DNA of the CDR3 is TGTGCCAGCAAACTGGGACCCTGGGGCCCAGATACGCAGTATTTT.

This clonotype showed up just a few times. The rearrangement links TRBV10-1 to TRBJ2-2; TRBD2 agrees at 9 bases. Looked up from germline, CDR1 is WNHNN and CDR2 is SYGVQD (reference sequence). CDR3 size: 16 residues. V shed 3 bases and J 5 bases; nucleotides not matched to a gene: 7. CDR3 in DNA: TGCGCCAGCAGTGATGTGGCTAGCGGGGTGACCGGGGAGCTGTTTTTT. This sequence encodes CASSDVASGVTGELFF.

This clonotype was seen just once. This chain uses TRBV5-1 with TRBJ1-5; D is perhaps TRBD1 (5 bases). The CDR3 is 14 amino acids. Trimming cost V 4 bases and J 8 bases, with 16 bases left between them. The V gene's germline CDR1 is SGHRS and CDR2 YFSETQ. Written as DNA, the CDR3 is TGCGCCAGCAGCACCAGGGATCAGAGGGAGCCCCAGCATTTT. This gives the protein CASSTRDQREPQHF.

This clonotype was picked up a small number of times. CDR3 bases: TGTGCCAGCAGCTTACAGGGTCGCTCGAACACTGAAGCTTTCTTT. Residues: CASSLQGRSNTEAFF. This chain connects TRBV7-3 to TRBJ1-1, with D possibly being TRBD1 (5 bases). This CDR3 is 15 amino acids long. The germline V gene encodes CDR1 SGHTA and CDR2 FQGTGA. Trimming stripped 2 bases from V and 1 base from J, with 11 bases between. Full variable domain (outside the CDR3, taken from reference TRBV7-3 and TRBJ1-1): GAGVSQTPSNKVTEKGKYVELRCDPISGHTALYWYRQSLGQGPEFLIYFQGTGAADDSGLPNDRFFAVRPEGSVSTLKIQRTERGDSAVYLCASSLQGRSNTEAFFGQGTRLTVV.

The table lists this clonotype with a few counts. This rearrangement joins TRBV18 to TRBJ2-6; 9 bases match TRBD1. CDR1 and CDR2 from the germline V gene are KGHSH and LQKENI. V was pared by 7 bases and J by 0 bases, with 4 bases of the junction left unmatched. The CDR3 has 16 amino acids. The CDR3 sequence: CASYPQGASGANVLTF. CDR3 sequence (DNA): TGTGCCAGCTATCCACAGGGGGCCTCTGGGGCCAACGTCCTGACTTTC.

The chain is built from TRBV3-1 and TRBJ1-1; a possible D gene is TRBD1 (5 bases). Trimming removed 3 bases at V and 5 bases at J, with 13 bases between. The CDR3 is 14 residues long. The germline gives CDR1 LGHDT, CDR2 YNNKEL (reference sequence). The CDR3 here is CASSHQGSQTEAFF. In DNA, the CDR3 is TGTGCCAGCAGCCACCAGGGAAGTCAGACTGAAGCTTTCTTT. Variable domain in full (rest from reference TRBV3-1 and TRBJ1-1): DTAVSQTPKYLVTQMGNDKSIKCEQNLGHDTMYWYKQDSKKFLKIMFSYNNKELIINETVPNRFSPKSPDKAHLNLHINSLELGDSAVYFCASSHQGSQTEAFFGQGTRLTVV.

The rearrangement uses TRBV27 and TRBJ2-7, with D hard to call. CDR1 and CDR2 (germline): MNHEY, SMNVEV (reference sequence). The CDR3 contains 16 residues. Trimming removed 4 bases at V and 0 bases at J, with 16 bases between. Here the CDR3 DNA reads TGTGCCAGCAGTTATGTGCCCGGGTCCAGCTCCTACGAGCAGTACTTC. It is translated as CASSYVPGSSSYEQYF.

The DNA of the CDR3 is TGCAGCTTCGGCTGGGGAGGGGAAGAGACCCAGTACTTC. Its translation is CSFGWGGEETQYF. J is TRBJ2-5 and V is TRBV29-1; 7 nucleotides align to TRBD2. J gave up 3 bases and V 8 bases, and 9 bases lay outside the gene matches. The CDR3 covers 13 residues. Germline CDR1 SQVTM, CDR2 ANQGSEA.

This clonotype was counted ten times or more. The genes are TRBV15 and TRBJ1-6; D is possibly TRBD1 (5 bases). This CDR3 is built from 14 residues. The germline gives CDR1 LNHNV, CDR2 YYDKDF (reference sequence). The ends were cut back, 2 bases at V and 6 bases at J, with 8 bases in the middle. The DNA of the CDR3 is TGTGCCACCAGCAGACAGAGGGGTAATTCACCCCTCCACTTT. Protein sequence: CATSRQRGNSPLHF. Drawing the rest from reference TRBV15 and TRBJ1-6, the complete variable domain is DAMVIQNPRYQVTQFGKPVTLSCSQTLNHNVMYWYQQKSSQAPKLLFHYYDKDFNNEADTPDNFQSRRPNTSFCFLDIRSPGLGDTAMYLCATSRQRGNSPLHFGNGTRLTVT.

This clonotype occurred many times. CDR3 nucleotides: TGCAGTGCCAGCCCGGGACTAGCGGGGGGGTTTTATGCGGGAACGCAGTATTTT. It is translated as CSASPGLAGGFYAGTQYF. This chain links TRBV20-1 with TRBJ2-3; 16 nucleotides align to TRBD2. The junction had 18 bases not matched to a gene; V was cut back by 6 bases and J by 9 bases. The CDR3 is 18 amino acids. Germline CDR1 is DFQATT and CDR2 is SNEGSKA (reference sequence).

This clonotype was observed a handful of times. The rearrangement joins TRBV19 to TRBJ2-6; D gene uncertain. This CDR3 is built from 13 residues. Germline lookup yields CDR1 LNHDA and CDR2 SQIVND (reference sequence). V dropped 11 bases and J dropped 1 base, with 9 bases sitting between them. CDR3 nucleotide sequence: TGTGCCGGCGGAAGGTCTGGGGCCAACGTCCTGACTTTC. Its protein is CAGGRSGANVLTF.

This clonotype was found many times. The chain links TRBV15 to TRBJ2-7; D is unclear. Per the germline V gene, CDR1 is LNHNV and CDR2 is YYDKDF (reference sequence). The CDR3 extends over 14 amino acids. V was pared by 0 bases and J by 0 bases, with 6 bases between. Here the CDR3 reads CATSRDSSSYEQYF. The CDR3 DNA reads TGTGCCACCAGCAGAGACTCCAGCTCCTACGAGCAGTACTTC.

This clonotype was observed many times. This chain joins TRBV6-1 and TRBJ1-5, with D perhaps TRBD1 (5 bases). The V gene's germline CDR1 is MNHNS and CDR2 SASEGT. With 7 bases removed from V and 7 bases from J, the gap between germline ends came to 14 bases. The CDR3 contains 13 residues. CDR3 loop: CASKWGGEQPQHF. For the CDR3, the DNA is TGTGCCAGCAAGTGGGGAGGGGAGCAGCCCCAGCATTTT.

This clonotype was seen only a few times. The V call is TRBV11-3, the J call TRBJ1-1; a possible D gene is TRBD1 (5 bases). Germline CDR1 SGHNT, CDR2 YENEEA. The CDR3 loop spans 13 amino acids. Trimming took off 6 bases at V and 3 bases at J, with 11 bases between the two ends. CDR3 sequence reads: CASSFDSHTEAFF. The CDR3 DNA reads TGTGCCAGCAGTTTTGACAGCCACACTGAAGCTTTCTTT.

The chain is built from TRBV4-1 and TRBJ2-1, with TRBD2 matching 10 bases. With 4 bases clipped from V and 8 bases from J, the junction kept 14 bases outside the gene matches. The CDR3 is made up of 17 amino acids. CDR1 MGHRA and CDR2 YSYEKL come from the germline V gene. The CDR3 region has the DNA TGCGCCAGCAGCCGATTTAGTTTGGCTAGCGGGGGTGATGAGCAGTTCTTC. Its protein product is CASSRFSLASGGDEQFF.